Presented here are 20 T cell receptor beta chains from one specimen sequenced in a study of technical replicates of blood from a few donors. Only in-frame clones appear in the TCRdb table, and some are missing; sequencing was by immunoSEQ multiplex PCR. The sample gives about 84,000 clones, 93% of which show up once; roughly 0.25% is in the top ten. Sequenced sample: T cells isolated from PBMCs. The receptors derive from a human donor in good health.

Regarding this clone: A read error may account for a junction end that differs from germline. J is TRBJ2-1 and V is TRBV7-2; TRBD2 matches at 13 bases. The CDR3 consists of 18 residues. Germline CDR1 SGHTA, CDR2 FQGNSA. The CDR3 bases are TGTGCCAGCAGTTTAGAGGGGTGGGGGACTAGCGGGGTTAATGAGCAGTTCTTC. Amino acids: CASSLEGWGTSGVNEQFF.

This sequence joins TRBV27 and TRBJ1-6, with a weak D call TRBD1 (5 bases). V shed 1 base and J shed 8 bases, with 12 bases lying between them. This CDR3 is built from 15 residues. CDR1 MNHEY and CDR2 SMNVEV come from the germline V gene (reference sequence). The CDR3 region has the DNA TGTGCCAGCAGTTTATTAGGAGGGGTCGATTCACCCCTCCACTTT. This sequence encodes CASSLLGGVDSPLHF.

This chain links TRBV5-1 with TRBJ2-5; a weak D match, TRBD1 (5 bases). The germline CDR1 and CDR2 sequences are SGHRS and YFSETQ. V dropped 2 bases and J dropped 3 bases, with 11 bases sitting between them. The CDR3 spans 14 residues. In DNA form, the CDR3 reads TGCGCCAGCAGCTTATCAGGGCCAGAAGAGACCCAGTACTTC. Its protein is CASSLSGPEETQYF.

The chain combines TRBV2 with TRBJ2-5; D unclear. This CDR3 contains 15 residues. V was shortened by 3 bases and J by 5 bases, with 16 bases between the two germline ends. CDR1 is SNHLY and CDR2 is FYNNEI in the germline V gene. The CDR3 is CASSEEHKAAETQYF. In DNA form, the CDR3 reads TGTGCCAGCAGTGAGGAGCACAAGGCTGCGGAGACCCAGTACTTC. Full variable domain (rest looked up from reference TRBV2 and TRBJ2-5): EPEVTQTPSHQVTQMGQEVILRCVPISNHLYFYWYRQILGQKVEFLVSFYNNEISEKSEIFDDQFSVERPDGSNFTLKIRSTKLEDSAMYFCASSEEHKAAETQYFGPGTRLLVL.

In DNA form, the CDR3 reads TGTGCCAGCAGTTTATTTGGGCAGGTTGATGAGCAGTACTTC. The encoded protein is CASSLFGQVDEQYF. The rearrangement uses TRBV28 and TRBJ2-7; D is unresolved. Germline CDR1 MDHEN, CDR2 SYDVKM. Trimming took off 1 base at V and 7 bases at J, with 14 bases between the two ends. The CDR3 is made up of 14 amino acids.

This chain uses TRBV10-3 with TRBJ1-1; D remains unclear. Germline CDR1 reads ENHRY; CDR2 reads SYGVKD. V was shortened by 6 bases and J by 0 bases, with 11 bases between the two germline ends. The CDR3 consists of 14 residues. The CDR3 DNA reads TGTGCCATCAGCCAAACAGAAATGAACACTGAAGCTTTCTTT. This translates into CAISQTEMNTEAFF.

This chain connects TRBV7-6 to TRBJ1-1, with D possibly TRBD1 on 5 matching bases. The CDR3 is made up of 15 amino acids. In germline, CDR1 is SGHVS, CDR2 FNYEAQ. V gave up 8 bases and J gave up 1 base, with 17 bases separating them. In nucleotides, the CDR3 is TGTGCCAGCGTGTATGGGGGGGGTAAGAACACTGAAGCTTTCTTT. Its protein is CASVYGGGKNTEAFF.

In DNA form, the CDR3 reads TGTGCCAGCAGTAAGACAATTTCCCATGGCTACACCTTC. It encodes CASSKTISHGYTF. The chain uses TRBV28 and TRBJ1-2, with D uncertain. This CDR3 comprises 13 residues. Looked up from germline, CDR1 is MDHEN and CDR2 is SYDVKM. Trimming left V 5 bases short and J 6 bases short, with 13 bases between.

This clone appeared a few times. This chain uses TRBV11-2 with TRBJ1-2; no reliable D call. Trimming took 5 bases from V and 1 from J, leaving 11 bases between them. Looked up from germline, CDR1 is SGHAT and CDR2 is FQNNGV. The length of the CDR3 is 14 residues. The CDR3 coding sequence is TGTGCCAGCAGCCCAAACGAGGTTAACTATGGCTACACCTTC. Translated, it gives CASSPNEVNYGYTF.

The chain's CDR3 is CSVTGGQGRGEQYF. In DNA, the CDR3 is TGCAGCGTAACCGGGGGACAGGGCCGGGGCGAGCAGTACTTC. The chain links TRBV29-1 to TRBJ2-7; 9 bases align to TRBD1. Germline-derived CDR1 and CDR2 are SQVTM and ANQGSEA. V dropped 6 bases and J dropped 6; count of bases not matched to a gene: 12. The CDR3 is 14 amino acids.

V usage is TRBV6-1 and J usage is TRBJ2-2; 7 bases are shared with TRBD2. Losses at the gene ends were 3 bases for V and 1 base for J; bases not matched to a gene: 5. The CDR3 extends over 16 amino acids. CDR1 is MNHNS, CDR2 SASEGT, per germline. CDR3 sequence: CASSEAGGGNTGELFF. CDR3 DNA sequence: TGTGCCAGCAGTGAGGCTGGCGGGGGGAACACCGGGGAGCTGTTTTTT.

This clone occurred once. The chain joins TRBV5-4 to TRBJ1-4, with 8 bases identical to TRBD1. Germline V gives CDR1 SGHNT, CDR2 YYREEE (reference sequence). CDR3 length: 15 amino acids. The V and J ends lost 4 bases and 5 bases, in that order; junction bases with no gene match: 7. CDR3: CASSPGQAVNEKLFF. The DNA for the CDR3 is TGTGCCAGCAGCCCGGGACAGGCGGTGAATGAAAAACTGTTTTTT.

V usage is TRBV4-1 and J usage is TRBJ1-2, with D perhaps matching TRBD1 (5 bases). Germline CDR1 reads MGHRA; CDR2 reads YSYEKL. The ends were cut back, 2 bases at V and 4 bases at J, with 17 bases in the middle. The CDR3 loop spans 16 amino acids. The CDR3 coding sequence is TGCGCCAGCAGCCAACCACCAAGGGGTAGAGGCTATGGCTACACCTTC. As protein: CASSQPPRGRGYGYTF.

This chain joins TRBV4-2 and TRBJ2-1; perhaps TRBD2 as D (5 bases). Germline loops: CDR1 LGHNA, CDR2 YNFKEQ. Trimming removed 1 base from V and 6 bases from J, with 19 bases in between. The CDR3 is 17 residues long. CDR3: CASSQGVRDSTLNEQFF. The CDR3 DNA sequence: TGTGCCAGCAGCCAAGGGGTTCGGGATTCCACTCTCAATGAGCAGTTCTTC.

The chain has TRBV27 and TRBJ1-1, with a weak D call TRBD1 (6 bases). The length of the CDR3 is 15 residues. Between the trimmed V and J ends, which lost 6 bases and 7 bases, there was a span of 21 bases. Germline V gene lookup returns CDR1 MNHEY and CDR2 SMNVEV (reference sequence). CDR3 DNA: TGTGCCAGCAGCCCGTCGGGGGGCCTGGCTCATGAAGCTTTCTTT. Translating gives CASSPSGGLAHEAFF.

The chain recombines TRBV9 with TRBJ2-7, with 7 bases lining up with TRBD2. Unmatched junction bases numbered 5, after V lost 4 bases and J lost 1 base. Germline V gives CDR1 SGDLS, CDR2 YYNGEE. The CDR3 is made up of 14 amino acids. The CDR3: CASSPRLASYEQYF. The CDR3 region has the DNA TGTGCCAGCAGCCCCCGACTAGCTTCCTACGAGCAGTACTTC.

CDR3 protein: CASSLFQGNNQPQHF. CDR3 nucleotide sequence: TGTGCCAGCAGCTTGTTTCAGGGAAACAATCAGCCCCAGCATTTT. The chain recombines TRBV5-4 with TRBJ1-5; D perhaps matches TRBD1 (5 bases). The CDR3 contains 15 residues. V was clipped by 1 base and J by 3 bases, with 11 bases between them. In germline, CDR1 is SGHNT, CDR2 YYREEE (reference sequence).

The chain links TRBV2 to TRBJ2-7, with TRBD1 identical over 8 bases. The trim removed 6 bases at V and 6 bases at J, leaving 13 bases unmatched. The CDR3 consists of 15 residues. Germline V CDR1 and CDR2: SNHLY, FYNNEI. The CDR3 bases are TGTGCCAGCAGCGTTTTAAGGACAGGGACTGCCGAGCAGTACTTC. Amino acid sequence: CASSVLRTGTAEQYF.

This chain links TRBV18 with TRBJ2-7; TRBD2 might be the D (6 bases). CDR3 length: 12 amino acids. V lost 5 bases and J 6 bases, leaving 11 bases between the germline ends. The germline V gene encodes CDR1 KGHSH and CDR2 LQKENI. The CDR3 sequence is CASSGPGGEQYF. The DNA for the CDR3 is TGTGCCAGCTCAGGACCCGGGGGCGAGCAGTACTTC.

The chain has TRBV27 and TRBJ2-5; a possible D gene is TRBD2 (6 bases). Germline loops: CDR1 MNHEY, CDR2 SMNVEV (reference sequence). V lost 6 bases and J lost 1, with 9 bases in between. The CDR3 is made up of 13 amino acids. CDR3 in amino acids: CASREAGQETQYF. CDR3 coding DNA: TGTGCCAGCAGAGAAGCGGGCCAAGAGACCCAGTACTTC.